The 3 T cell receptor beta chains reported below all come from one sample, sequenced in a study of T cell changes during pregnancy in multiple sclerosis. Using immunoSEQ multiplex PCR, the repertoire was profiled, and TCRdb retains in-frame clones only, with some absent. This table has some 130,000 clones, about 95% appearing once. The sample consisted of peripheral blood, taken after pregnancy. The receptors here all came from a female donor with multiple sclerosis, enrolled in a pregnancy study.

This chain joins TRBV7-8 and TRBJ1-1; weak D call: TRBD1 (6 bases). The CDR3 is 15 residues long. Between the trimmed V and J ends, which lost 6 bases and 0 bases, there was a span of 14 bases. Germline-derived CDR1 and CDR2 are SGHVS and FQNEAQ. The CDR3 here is CASRITGSMNTEAFF. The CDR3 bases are TGTGCCAGCAGGATAACAGGGAGTATGAACACTGAAGCTTTCTTT.

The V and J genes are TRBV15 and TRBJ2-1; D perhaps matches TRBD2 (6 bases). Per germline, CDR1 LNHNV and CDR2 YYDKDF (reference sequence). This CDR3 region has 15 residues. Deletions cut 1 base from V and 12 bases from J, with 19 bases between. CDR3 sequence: CATSRAGVNRDSQFF. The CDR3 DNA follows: TGTGCCACCAGCAGAGCTGGGGTAAATCGGGACTCGCAGTTCTTC.

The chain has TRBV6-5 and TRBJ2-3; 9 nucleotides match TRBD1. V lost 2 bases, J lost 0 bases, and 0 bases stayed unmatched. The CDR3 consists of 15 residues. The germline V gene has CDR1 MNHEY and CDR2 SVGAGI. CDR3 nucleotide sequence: TGTGCCAGCAGTTACGGGACAGGGAGCACAGATACGCAGTATTTT. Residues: CASSYGTGSTDTQYF.